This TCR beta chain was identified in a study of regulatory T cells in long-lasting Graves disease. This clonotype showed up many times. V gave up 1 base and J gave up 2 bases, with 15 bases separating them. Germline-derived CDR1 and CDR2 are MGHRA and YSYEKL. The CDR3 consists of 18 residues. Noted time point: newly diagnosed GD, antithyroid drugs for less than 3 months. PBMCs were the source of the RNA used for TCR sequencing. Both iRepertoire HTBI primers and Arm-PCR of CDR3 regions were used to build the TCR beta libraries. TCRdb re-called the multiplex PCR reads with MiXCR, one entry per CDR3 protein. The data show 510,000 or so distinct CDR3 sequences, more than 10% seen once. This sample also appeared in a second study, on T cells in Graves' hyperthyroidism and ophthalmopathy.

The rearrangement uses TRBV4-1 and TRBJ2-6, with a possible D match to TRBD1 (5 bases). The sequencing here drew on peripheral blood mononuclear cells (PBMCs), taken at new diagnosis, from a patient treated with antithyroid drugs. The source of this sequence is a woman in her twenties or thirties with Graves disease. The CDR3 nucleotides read TGCGCCAGCAGCCAAGGGTCAGGGTTTGATGCTGGGGCCAACGTCCTGACTTTC. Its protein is CASSQGSGFDAGANVLTF.